A selection of T cell receptor beta chains follows, all from one sample in a study of blood T cell repertoires in COVID-19. Sequenced by immunoSEQ multiplex PCR; TCRdb stores in-frame clones only, minus some. The sample shows 100,000 or so clones, about 89% of them seen only once. The specimen was peripheral blood. These receptors originate from a man aged 50 to 59 with acute or convalescent COVID-19. Both conserved end residues are part of each CDR3. D genes are given only for firm matches. Expanded clones get a size class; other rows say once, few or many, or leave the size out.

TRBJ1-2 | TRBV4-2 | NA | NA | TGTGCCAGCAGCCAAGATCTGGGAGCAGTCTATGGCTACACCTTC | CASSQDLGAVYGYTF
TRBJ2-7 | TRBV7-8 | NA | NA | TGTGCCAGCAGCCGTGGGGCAGGCTCTACCTACGAGCAGTACTTC | CASSRGAGSTYEQYF
TRBJ1-1 | TRBV7-8 | NA | NA | TGTGCCAGCAGCCCGACCGGGTCGAACACTGAAGCTTTCTTT | CASSPTGSNTEAFF
TRBJ1-4 | TRBV18 | NA | NA | TGTGCCAGCTCACCACCGACCGCCACGAGGGAAAAACTGTTTTTT | CASSPPTATREKLFF
TRBJ1-1 | TRBV7-9 | NA | NA | TGTGCCAGCGGCCGGAACACTGAAGCTTTCTTT | CASGRNTEAFF
TRBJ2-5 | TRBV7-3 | NA | TRBD1 | TGTGCCAGCAGCAAAACGCGGACAGGGATGGAGACCCAGTACTTC | CASSKTRTGMETQYF
TRBJ1-2 | TRBV6-5 | NA | NA | TGTGCCAGCAGTTACAGCCAGGGCTATGGCTACACCTTC | CASSYSQGYGYTF
TRBJ2-2 | TRBV5-1 | NA | TRBD2 | TGCGCCACCAGACTAGCGGGGCGGGGCACCGGGGAGCTGTTTTTT | CATRLAGRGTGELFF
TRBJ2-1 | TRBV6-5 | NA | TRBD2 | TGTGCCAGCAGTTTCTCGCGGGGGAGCTCCTACAATGAGCAGTTCTTC | CASSFSRGSSYNEQFF
TRBJ1-1 | TRBV10-3 | NA | NA | TGTGCCATCAGCGGGAACACTGAAGCTTTCTTT | CAISGNTEAFF
TRBJ1-6 | TRBV19 | once | NA | TGTGCCAGTAGTACCCTAGGTGATTCACCCCTCCACTTT | CASSTLGDSPLHF
TRBJ1-5 | TRBV6-2/TRBV6-3 | NA | NA | TGTGCCAGCAGTGCATGGGTGGGGGACACCATATCAAAGGCCCAGCATTTT | CASSAWVGDTISKAQHF
TRBJ2-3 | TRBV5-1 | NA | NA | TGCGCCAGCAGCATATCGGCAGGGGCTAGCACAGATACGCAGTATTTT | CASSISAGASTDTQYF
TRBJ2-3 | TRBV28 | NA | NA | TGTGCCAGCAGTTCTCCCGGACTGCCCCCAGATACGCAGTATTTT | CASSSPGLPPDTQYF